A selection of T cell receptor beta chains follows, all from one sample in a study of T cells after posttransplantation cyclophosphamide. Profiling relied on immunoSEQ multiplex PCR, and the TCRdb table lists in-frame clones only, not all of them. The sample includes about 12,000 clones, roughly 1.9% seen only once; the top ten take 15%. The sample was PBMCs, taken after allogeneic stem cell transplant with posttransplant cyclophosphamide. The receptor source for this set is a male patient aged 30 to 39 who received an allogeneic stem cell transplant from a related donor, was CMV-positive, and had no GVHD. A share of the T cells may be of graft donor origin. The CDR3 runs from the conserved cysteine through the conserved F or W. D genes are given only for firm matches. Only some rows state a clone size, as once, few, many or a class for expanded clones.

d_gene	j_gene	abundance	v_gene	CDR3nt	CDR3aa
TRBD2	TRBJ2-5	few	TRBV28	TGTGCCAGCAGGCTAGCGGGAGGACCTCAAGAGACCCAGTACTTC	CASRLAGGPQETQYF
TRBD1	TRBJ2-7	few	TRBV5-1	TGCGCCAGCAGCACCGGGACAGGGGGTTACGAGCAGTACTTC	CASSTGTGGYEQYF
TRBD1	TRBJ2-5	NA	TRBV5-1	TGCGCCAGCACCCGACAGGGAGAGGTATCCCAAGAGACCCAGTACTTC	CASTRQGEVSQETQYF
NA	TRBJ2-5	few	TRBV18	TGTGCCAGCTCACCCGCCGGAGAGACCCAGTACTTC	CASSPAGETQYF
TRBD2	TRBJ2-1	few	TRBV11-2	TGTGCCAGCAGCTCGTATCCGGGACTAGCGGGATCTCATGAGCAGTTCTTC	CASSSYPGLAGSHEQFF
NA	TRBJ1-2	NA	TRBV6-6	TGTGCCGGATCGGCGGCCGGATCAAACTATGGCTACACCTTC	CAGSAAGSNYGYTF
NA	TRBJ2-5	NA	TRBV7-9	TGTGCCAGCAGCTTAGTCCCCTCGGCCCAGTACTTC	CASSLVPSAQYF
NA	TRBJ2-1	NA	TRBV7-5	TGTGCCAGCAGCTTAGAGGGGTCCCATGAGCAGTTCTTC	CASSLEGSHEQFF
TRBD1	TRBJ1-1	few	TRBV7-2	TGTGCCAGCAGAAGGACAGGGAACACTGAAGCTTTCTTT	CASRRTGNTEAFF
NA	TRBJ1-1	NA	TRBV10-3	TGTGCCGCCCGGGGGGGGGAAATGAACACTGAAGCTTTCTTT	CAARGGEMNTEAFF
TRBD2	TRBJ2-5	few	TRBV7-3	TGTGCCAGCAGCTTAAACCCCCCAGCGGGGGGGCCGGAGATCGGGTGGGAGACCCAGTACTTC	CASSLNPPAGGPEIGWETQYF
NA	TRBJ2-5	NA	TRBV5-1	TGCGCCAGCAGCTTAATCGGGGGAGAACAAGAGACCCAGTACTTC	CASSLIGGEQETQYF
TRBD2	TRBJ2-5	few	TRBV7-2	TGTGCCAGCAGCTTCCCCCGACTAGCGGGGGAACAGAAAGAGACCCAGTACTTC	CASSFPRLAGEQKETQYF
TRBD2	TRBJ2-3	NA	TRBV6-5	TGTGCCAGCAGTTACGGGAGCGGGGGGACGGGCGATACGCAGTATTTT	CASSYGSGGTGDTQYF
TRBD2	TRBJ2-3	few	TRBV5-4	TGTGCCAGCAGCTCGGCCCTGGCTAGCGGGGGGGCGTATACGCAGTATTTT	CASSSALASGGAYTQYF
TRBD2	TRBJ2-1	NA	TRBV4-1	TGCGCCAGCAGCCAGGAGGGCGGGGGGGCGGGCAATGAGCAGTTCTTC	CASSQEGGGAGNEQFF
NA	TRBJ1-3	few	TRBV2	TGTGCCAGCAGTGCGGGGGGGGCCCGCTCTGGAAACACCATATATTTT	CASSAGGARSGNTIYF
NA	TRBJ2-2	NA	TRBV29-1	TGCAGCGCCGGGGAAAGGGTTAACGGGGAGCTGTTTTTT	CSAGERVNGELFF
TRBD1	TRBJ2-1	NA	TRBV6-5	TGTGCCAGCACCGGACAGGGTATTAATTACAATGAGCAGTTCTTC	CASTGQGINYNEQFF
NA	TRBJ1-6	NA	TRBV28	TGTGCCAGCAGTCGCACGGGTCAATATAATTCACCCCTCCACTTT	CASSRTGQYNSPLHF